This passage covers 15 T cell receptor beta chains from one sample sequenced in a study of T cells after posttransplantation cyclophosphamide. Clones were read by immunoSEQ multiplex PCR, and TCRdb kept only the in-frame ones, dropping some. The table has approximately 45,000 clones, about 90% seen once. Cyclophosphamide on days +3 and +4 followed busulfan-fludarabine conditioning and a marrow graft. Here the sequenced sample was PBMCs, taken roughly 59 days after allogeneic stem cell transplant with posttransplant cyclophosphamide. These receptors came from a male patient aged 60 to 75 who received an allogeneic stem cell transplant from a related donor and was CMV-positive. The T cells may come from the graft donor.

The V call is TRBV4-1, the J call TRBJ2-4; 8 bases match TRBD1. This CDR3 has 13 residues. Germline V gene lookup returns CDR1 MGHRA and CDR2 YSYEKL. V was pared by 4 bases and J by 7 bases, with 3 bases of the junction left unmatched. The CDR3 DNA is TGCGCCAGCAGCCTGACAGGGGCTAACATTCAGTACTTC. Translating gives CASSLTGANIQYF.

The genes are TRBV6-5 and TRBJ1-2; no firm D call. Trimming left V 8 bases short and J 6 bases short, with 19 bases between. Germline V gives CDR1 MNHEY, CDR2 SVGAGI. The CDR3 consists of 14 residues. In DNA, the CDR3 is TGTGCCAGCTCTCGGGCGGGCAGTAAGAATGGCTACACCTTC. Translated: CASSRAGSKNGYTF.

The V gene is TRBV7-9, the J gene TRBJ2-6, with D perhaps matching TRBD1 (5 bases). CDR1 SEHNR and CDR2 FQNEAQ come from the germline V gene (reference sequence). The V end was cut by 0 bases, the J end by 0 bases, with 6 bases between. CDR3 length equals 16 residues. CDR3 nucleotide sequence: TGTGCCAGCAGCTTAGCAACAGGCTCTGGGGCCAACGTCCTGACTTTC. Its protein product is CASSLATGSGANVLTF.

The V gene is TRBV2, the J gene TRBJ2-3; D is unclear. The CDR3 has 14 residues. V dropped 0 bases and J dropped 8 bases, with 12 bases sitting between them. CDR1 SNHLY and CDR2 FYNNEI come from the germline V gene. CDR3 bases: TGTGCCAGCAGTGAAGCTCTCCCTCGCGGTACGCAGTATTTT. Residues: CASSEALPRGTQYF.

The chain employs TRBV27 and TRBJ2-3; D gene unclear. Germline V CDR1 and CDR2: MNHEY, SMNVEV (reference sequence). The ends were cut back, 3 bases at V and 5 bases at J, with 9 bases in the middle. The CDR3 is made up of 13 amino acids. This CDR3 is CASSFRVEDTQYF. In nucleotides, the CDR3 is TGTGCCAGCAGTTTTAGAGTAGAAGATACGCAGTATTTT.

V and J are TRBV6-5 and TRBJ1-2; no definite D call. CDR1 is MNHEY and CDR2 is SVGAGI in the germline V gene. This CDR3 is 12 amino acids long. The V gene lost 7 bases and the J gene lost 2 bases, with 8 bases spanning the gap. The CDR3 reads CASKTANYGYTF. For the CDR3, the DNA is TGTGCCAGCAAAACAGCCAACTATGGCTACACCTTC.

The chain has TRBV7-9 and TRBJ1-2, with 9 bases aligning to TRBD1. The CDR3 consists of 15 residues. After removal of 1 base from V and 4 bases from J, the junction contained 4 bases not matched to a gene. Germline-derived CDR1 and CDR2 are SEHNR and FQNEAQ (reference sequence). CDR3 DNA: TGTGCCAGCAGCTTAGGGACAGGGGAGAGCTATGGCTACACCTTC. Its protein is CASSLGTGESYGYTF.

The J gene is TRBJ2-1, the V gene TRBV4-2, with D maybe TRBD1 (5 bases). V dropped 4 bases and J dropped 0 bases, with 13 bases sitting between them. Looked up from germline, CDR1 is LGHNA and CDR2 is YNFKEQ. This CDR3 has 16 amino acids. Here the CDR3 DNA reads TGTGCCAGCAGCCTTGCAGGGCCGAGCTCCTACAATGAGCAGTTCTTC. Amino acid sequence: CASSLAGPSSYNEQFF.

The V call is TRBV10-2, the J call TRBJ2-2; TRBD2 aligns across 7 bases. Looked up from germline, CDR1 is WSHSY and CDR2 is SAAADI. This CDR3 spans 15 amino acids. J was trimmed by 0 bases and V by 10 bases; bases with no gene match: 8. The CDR3 here is CAIPAGRTNTGELFF. The CDR3 DNA sequence: TGCGCCATACCAGCGGGACGGACGAACACCGGGGAGCTGTTTTTT.

The gene calls are TRBV5-1 and TRBJ1-1; possibly TRBD1 for D (6 bases). The CDR3 has 12 residues. Germline V gene data show CDR1 as SGHRS and CDR2 as YFSETQ. V was shortened by 2 bases and J by 4 bases, with 6 bases between the two germline ends. The CDR3 DNA is TGCGCCAGCAGCTTACAGGGCACTGAAGCTTTCTTT. Its protein product is CASSLQGTEAFF.

The chain links TRBV28 to TRBJ1-2; 8 bases line up with TRBD1. Trimming at V came to 4 bases and at J to 4 bases, leaving 5 bases not matched to a gene. CDR1 and CDR2 (germline): MDHEN, SYDVKM. CDR3 length equals 14 residues. The CDR3 nucleotides read TGTGCCAGCAGTTCGGACAGGGACGCCTATGGCTACACCTTC. Translation gives CASSSDRDAYGYTF.

The V and J genes are TRBV6-1 and TRBJ1-2; 10 bases are a match to TRBD1. Germline-derived CDR1 and CDR2 are MNHNS and SASEGT. The V segment lost 6 bases and the J segment 5 bases; nucleotides outside the gene matches: 3. This CDR3 comprises 13 residues. The CDR3 spells CASRRQGAYGYTF. In nucleotides, the CDR3 is TGTGCCAGCAGGAGACAGGGGGCTTATGGCTACACCTTC.

The V and J genes are TRBV6-1 and TRBJ2-2; TRBD1 agrees at 8 bases. The CDR3 sequence is 16 residues long. V lost 0 bases and J lost 7; bases outside the gene matches: 7. In germline, CDR1 is MNHNS, CDR2 SASEGT. The CDR3 loop is CASSEARDRSVGELFF. The DNA of the CDR3 is TGTGCCAGCAGTGAAGCCCGGGACAGGTCCGTCGGGGAGCTGTTTTTT.

The chain uses TRBV2 and TRBJ1-4; TRBD1 might be the D (5 bases). This CDR3 comprises 15 residues. Germline lookup yields CDR1 SNHLY and CDR2 FYNNEI. V dropped 6 bases and J dropped 1 base, with 12 bases sitting between them. CDR3 residues: CASSRTQGTNEKLFF. In DNA form, the CDR3 reads TGTGCCAGCAGCCGAACGCAGGGAACTAATGAAAAACTGTTTTTT.

The chain links TRBV10-2 to TRBJ2-1; no reliable D call. Germline CDR1 is WSHSY and CDR2 is SAAADI. The CDR3 is made up of 12 amino acids. Trimming took off 4 bases at V and 6 bases at J, with 7 bases between the two ends. The DNA for the CDR3 is TGCGCCAGCAGTGGTTGGCCCAATGAGCAGTTCTTC. This encodes CASSGWPNEQFF.